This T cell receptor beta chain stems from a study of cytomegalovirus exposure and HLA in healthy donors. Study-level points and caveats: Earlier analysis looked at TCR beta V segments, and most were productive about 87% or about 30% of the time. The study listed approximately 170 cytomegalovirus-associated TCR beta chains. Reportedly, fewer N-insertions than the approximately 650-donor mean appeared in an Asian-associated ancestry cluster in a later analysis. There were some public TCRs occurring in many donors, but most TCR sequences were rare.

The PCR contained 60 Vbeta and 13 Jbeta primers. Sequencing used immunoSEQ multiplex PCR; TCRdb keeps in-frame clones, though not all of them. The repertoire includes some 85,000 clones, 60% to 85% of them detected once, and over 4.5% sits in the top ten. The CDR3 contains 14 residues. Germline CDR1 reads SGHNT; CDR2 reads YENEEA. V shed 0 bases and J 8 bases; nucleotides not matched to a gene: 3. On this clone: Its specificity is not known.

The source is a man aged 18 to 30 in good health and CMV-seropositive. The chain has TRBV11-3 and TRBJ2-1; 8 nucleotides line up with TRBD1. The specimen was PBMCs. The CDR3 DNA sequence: TGTGCCAGCAGCTTAGAGGACAGGGATGATGAGCAGTTCTTC. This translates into CASSLEDRDDEQFF.